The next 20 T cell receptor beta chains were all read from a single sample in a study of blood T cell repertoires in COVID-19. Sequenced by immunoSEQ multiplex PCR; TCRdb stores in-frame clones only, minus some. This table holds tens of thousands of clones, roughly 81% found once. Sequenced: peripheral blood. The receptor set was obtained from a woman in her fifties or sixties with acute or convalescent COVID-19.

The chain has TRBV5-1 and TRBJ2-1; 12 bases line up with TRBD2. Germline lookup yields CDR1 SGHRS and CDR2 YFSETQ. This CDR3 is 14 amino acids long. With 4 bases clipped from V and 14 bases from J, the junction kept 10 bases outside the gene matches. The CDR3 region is CASSPGLAGAQEFF. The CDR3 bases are TGCGCCAGCAGCCCGGGACTAGCGGGCGCCCAAGAGTTCTTC.

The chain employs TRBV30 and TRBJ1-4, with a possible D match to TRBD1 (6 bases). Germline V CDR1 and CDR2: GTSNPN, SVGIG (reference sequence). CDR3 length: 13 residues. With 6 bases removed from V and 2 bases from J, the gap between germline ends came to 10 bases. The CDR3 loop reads CACTGITNEKLFF. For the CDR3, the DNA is TGTGCCTGTACAGGGATCACTAATGAAAAACTGTTTTTT.

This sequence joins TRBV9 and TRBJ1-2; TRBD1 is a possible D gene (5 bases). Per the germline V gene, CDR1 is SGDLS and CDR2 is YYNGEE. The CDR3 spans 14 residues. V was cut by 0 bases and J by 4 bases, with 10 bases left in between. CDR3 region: CASSVGYQGYGYTF. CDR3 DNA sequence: TGTGCCAGCAGCGTAGGGTACCAGGGCTATGGCTACACCTTC.

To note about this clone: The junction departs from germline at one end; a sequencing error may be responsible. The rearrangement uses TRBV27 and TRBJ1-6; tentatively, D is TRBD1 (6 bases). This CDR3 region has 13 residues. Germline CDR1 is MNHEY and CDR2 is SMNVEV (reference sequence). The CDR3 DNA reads TGTGCCAGCAGTTTTGCAGGGGATTCGCCCCTCCACTTT. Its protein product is CASSFAGDSPLHF.

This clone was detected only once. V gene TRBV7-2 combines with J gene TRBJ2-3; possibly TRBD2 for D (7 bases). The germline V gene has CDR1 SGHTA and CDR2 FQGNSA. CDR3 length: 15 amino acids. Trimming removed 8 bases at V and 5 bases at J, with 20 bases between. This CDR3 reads CASCWSGGSGDTQYF. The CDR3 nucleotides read TGTGCCAGCTGCTGGTCGGGGGGCTCGGGAGATACGCAGTATTTT.

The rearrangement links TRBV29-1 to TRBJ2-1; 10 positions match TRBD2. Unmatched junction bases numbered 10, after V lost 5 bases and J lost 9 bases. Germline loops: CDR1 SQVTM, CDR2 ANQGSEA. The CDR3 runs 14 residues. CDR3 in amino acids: CSVTSLAGAFEQFF. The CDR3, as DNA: TGCAGCGTTACCTCCCTAGCGGGAGCCTTTGAGCAGTTCTTC.

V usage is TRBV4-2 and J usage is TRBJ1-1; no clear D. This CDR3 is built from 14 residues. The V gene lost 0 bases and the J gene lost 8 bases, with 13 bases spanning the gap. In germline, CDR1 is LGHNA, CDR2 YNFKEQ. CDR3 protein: CASSQEPSRPEAFF. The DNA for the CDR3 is TGTGCCAGCAGCCAAGAACCCTCGAGGCCCGAAGCTTTCTTT.

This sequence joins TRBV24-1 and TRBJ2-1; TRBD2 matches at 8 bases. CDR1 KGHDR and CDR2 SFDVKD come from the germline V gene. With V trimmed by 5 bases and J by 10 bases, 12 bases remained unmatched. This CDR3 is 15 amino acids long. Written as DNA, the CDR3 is TGTGCCACCAGTGCCCCATGGAGTGCGGGAGGAGAGCAGTTCTTC. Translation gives CATSAPWSAGGEQFF.

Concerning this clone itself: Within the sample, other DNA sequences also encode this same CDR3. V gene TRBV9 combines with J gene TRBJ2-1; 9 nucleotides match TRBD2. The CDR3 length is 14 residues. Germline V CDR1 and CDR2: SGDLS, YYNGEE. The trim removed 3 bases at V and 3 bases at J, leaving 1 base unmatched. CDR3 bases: TGTGCCAGCAGCGATAGCGGGGGCTACAATGAGCAGTTCTTC. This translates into CASSDSGGYNEQFF.

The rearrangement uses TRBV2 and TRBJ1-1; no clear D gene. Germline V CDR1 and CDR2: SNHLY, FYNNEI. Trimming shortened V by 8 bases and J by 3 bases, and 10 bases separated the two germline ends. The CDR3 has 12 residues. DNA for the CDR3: TGTGCCAGCCTCTCCCGGTACACTGAAGCTTTCTTT. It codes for CASLSRYTEAFF.

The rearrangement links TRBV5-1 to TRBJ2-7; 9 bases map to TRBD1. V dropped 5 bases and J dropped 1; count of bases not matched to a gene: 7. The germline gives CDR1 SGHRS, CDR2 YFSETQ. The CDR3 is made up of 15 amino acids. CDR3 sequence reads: CASSRTGTGSYEQYF. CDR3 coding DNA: TGCGCCAGCAGTCGGACCGGGACAGGGTCCTACGAGCAGTACTTC.

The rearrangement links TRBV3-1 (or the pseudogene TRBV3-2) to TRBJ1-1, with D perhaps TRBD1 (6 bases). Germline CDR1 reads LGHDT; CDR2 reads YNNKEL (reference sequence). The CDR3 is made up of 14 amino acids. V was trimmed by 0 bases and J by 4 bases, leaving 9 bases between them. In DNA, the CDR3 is TGTGCCAGCAGCCAAGAGACAGGTATCACTGAAGCTTTCTTT. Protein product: CASSQETGITEAFF.

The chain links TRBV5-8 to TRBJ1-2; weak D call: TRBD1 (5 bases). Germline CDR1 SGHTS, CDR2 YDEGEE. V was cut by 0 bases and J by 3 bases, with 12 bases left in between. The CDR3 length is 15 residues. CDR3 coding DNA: TGTGCCAGCAGCTTGGCCCCGGGGGTCGACTATGGCTACACCTTC. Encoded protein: CASSLAPGVDYGYTF.

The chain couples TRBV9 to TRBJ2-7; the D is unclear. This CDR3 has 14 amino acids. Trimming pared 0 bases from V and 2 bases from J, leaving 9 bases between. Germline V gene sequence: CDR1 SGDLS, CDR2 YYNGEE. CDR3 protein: CASSVGPETYEQYF. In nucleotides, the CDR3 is TGTGCCAGCAGCGTAGGTCCTGAGACCTACGAGCAGTACTTC.

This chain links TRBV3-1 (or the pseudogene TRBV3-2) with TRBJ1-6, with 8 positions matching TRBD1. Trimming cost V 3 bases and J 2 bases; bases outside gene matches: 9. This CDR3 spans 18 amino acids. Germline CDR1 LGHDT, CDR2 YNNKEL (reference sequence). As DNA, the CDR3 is TGTGCCAGCAGCCATAGGACAGGGAATGATCCCTATAATTCACCCCTCCACTTT. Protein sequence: CASSHRTGNDPYNSPLHF.

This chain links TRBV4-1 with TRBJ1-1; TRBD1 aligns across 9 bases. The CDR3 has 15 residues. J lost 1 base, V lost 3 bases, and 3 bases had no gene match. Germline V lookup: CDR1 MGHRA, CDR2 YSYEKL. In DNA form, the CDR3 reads TGCGCCAGCAGCCAGGGACAGGGAAAGAACACTGAAGCTTTCTTT. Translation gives CASSQGQGKNTEAFF.

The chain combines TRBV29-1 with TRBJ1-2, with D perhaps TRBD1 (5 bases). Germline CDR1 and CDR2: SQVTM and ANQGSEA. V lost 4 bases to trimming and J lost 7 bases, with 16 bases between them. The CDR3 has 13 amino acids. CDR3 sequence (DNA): TGCAGCGTTGGGGGGGGAAGGAGTGTTGGCTACACCTTC. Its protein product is CSVGGGRSVGYTF.

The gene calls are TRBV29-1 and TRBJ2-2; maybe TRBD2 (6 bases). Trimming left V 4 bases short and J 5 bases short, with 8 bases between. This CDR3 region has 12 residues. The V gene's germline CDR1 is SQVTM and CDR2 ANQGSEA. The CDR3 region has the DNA TGCAGCGTTGCGACTAGGACCGGGGAGCTGTTTTTT. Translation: CSVATRTGELFF.

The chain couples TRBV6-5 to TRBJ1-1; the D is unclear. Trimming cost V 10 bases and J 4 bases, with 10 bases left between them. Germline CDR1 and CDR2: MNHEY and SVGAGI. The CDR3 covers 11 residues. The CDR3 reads CANGGSTEAFF. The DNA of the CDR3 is TGTGCCAACGGAGGGAGCACTGAAGCTTTCTTT.

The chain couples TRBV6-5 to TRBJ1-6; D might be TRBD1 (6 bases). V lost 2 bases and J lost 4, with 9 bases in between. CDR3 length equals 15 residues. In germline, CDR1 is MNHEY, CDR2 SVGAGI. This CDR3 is CASSYQGHYNSPLHF. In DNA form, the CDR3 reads TGTGCCAGCAGTTACCAGGGGCATTATAATTCACCCCTCCACTTT.